This entry describes one T cell receptor (beta chain). No antigen is known for it. Germline CDR1 reads MNHEY; CDR2 reads SVGAGI. Trimming at V came to 6 bases and at J to 2 bases, leaving 9 bases not matched to a gene. The CDR3 totals 15 residues. The sample originates from a study of pediatric ulcerative colitis. Study-level results: Compared with controls, ulcerative colitis showed greater blood-rectum clone sharing. Substantially fewer templates came from a couple of patients' blood samples.

One to two pinch biopsies were taken from the rectum during colonoscopy. The diagnostic colonoscopy in ulcerative colitis patients preceded any immunosuppressive treatment. Sequencing depth was up to 500,000 reads per sample. Sequencing was performed with immunoSEQ multiplex PCR; in TCRdb, only in-frame clones are kept and a portion is missing. The sample comprises about 34,000 clones, 65% to 85% of which are singletons, and around 9.2% rests with the top ten. The J gene is TRBJ2-7, the V gene TRBV6-5, with TRBD1 identical over 8 bases. The TCR was taken from a boy younger than 18 with severe ulcerative colitis. The specimen sequenced was gut tissue. CDR3 DNA: TGTGCCAGCAGCCGTGACAGGGGCCTTACCTACGAGCAGTACTTC. Amino acid sequence: CASSRDRGLTYEQYF.